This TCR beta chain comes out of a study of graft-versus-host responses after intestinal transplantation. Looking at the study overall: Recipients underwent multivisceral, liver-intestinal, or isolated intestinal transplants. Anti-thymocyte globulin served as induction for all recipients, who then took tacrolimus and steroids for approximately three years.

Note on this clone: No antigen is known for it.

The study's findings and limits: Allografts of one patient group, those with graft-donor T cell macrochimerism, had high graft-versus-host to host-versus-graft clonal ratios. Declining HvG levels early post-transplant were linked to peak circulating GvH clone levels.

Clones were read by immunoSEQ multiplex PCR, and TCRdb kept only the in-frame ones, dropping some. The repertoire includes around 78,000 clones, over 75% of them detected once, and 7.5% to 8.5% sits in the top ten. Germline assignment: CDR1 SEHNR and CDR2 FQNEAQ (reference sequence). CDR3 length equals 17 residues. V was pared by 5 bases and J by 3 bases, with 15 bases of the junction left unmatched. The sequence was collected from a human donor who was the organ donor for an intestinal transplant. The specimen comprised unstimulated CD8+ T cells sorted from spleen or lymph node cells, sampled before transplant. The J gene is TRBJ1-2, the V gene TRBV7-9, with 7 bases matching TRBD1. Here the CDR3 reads CASSRQGTAPPDYGYTF. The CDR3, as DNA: TGTGCCAGCAGCCGACAGGGAACTGCACCACCCGACTATGGCTACACCTTC.